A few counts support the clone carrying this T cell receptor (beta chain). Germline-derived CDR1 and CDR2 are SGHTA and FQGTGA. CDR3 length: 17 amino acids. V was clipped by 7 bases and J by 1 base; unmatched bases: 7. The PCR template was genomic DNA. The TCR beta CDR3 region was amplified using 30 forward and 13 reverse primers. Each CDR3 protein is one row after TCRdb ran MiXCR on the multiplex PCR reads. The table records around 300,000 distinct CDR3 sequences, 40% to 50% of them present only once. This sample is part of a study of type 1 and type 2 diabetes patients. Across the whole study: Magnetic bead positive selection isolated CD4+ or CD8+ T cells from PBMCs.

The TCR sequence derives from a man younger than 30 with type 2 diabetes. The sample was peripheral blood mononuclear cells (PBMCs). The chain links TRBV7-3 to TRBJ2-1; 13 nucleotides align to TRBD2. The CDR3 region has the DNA TGTGCCAGCATCCCTCCGACTAGCGGGAGGTCCTACAATGAGCAGTTCTTC. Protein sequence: CASIPPTSGRSYNEQFF.